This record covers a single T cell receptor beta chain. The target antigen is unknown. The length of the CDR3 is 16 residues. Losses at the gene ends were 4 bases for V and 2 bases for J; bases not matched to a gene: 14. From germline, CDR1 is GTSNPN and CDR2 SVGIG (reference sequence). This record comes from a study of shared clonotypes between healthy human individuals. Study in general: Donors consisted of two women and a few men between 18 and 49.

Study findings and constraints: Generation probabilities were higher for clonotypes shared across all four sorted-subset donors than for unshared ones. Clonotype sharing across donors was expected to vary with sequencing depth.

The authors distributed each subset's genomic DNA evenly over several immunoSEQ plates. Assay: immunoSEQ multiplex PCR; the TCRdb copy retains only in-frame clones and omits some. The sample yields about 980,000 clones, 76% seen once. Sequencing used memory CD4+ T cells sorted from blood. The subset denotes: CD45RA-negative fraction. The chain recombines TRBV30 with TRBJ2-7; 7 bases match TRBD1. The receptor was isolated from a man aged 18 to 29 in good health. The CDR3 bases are TGTGCCTGGACCGCGGGTTGGGGTGACAGGGCCTACGAGCAGTACTTC. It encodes CAWTAGWGDRAYEQYF.